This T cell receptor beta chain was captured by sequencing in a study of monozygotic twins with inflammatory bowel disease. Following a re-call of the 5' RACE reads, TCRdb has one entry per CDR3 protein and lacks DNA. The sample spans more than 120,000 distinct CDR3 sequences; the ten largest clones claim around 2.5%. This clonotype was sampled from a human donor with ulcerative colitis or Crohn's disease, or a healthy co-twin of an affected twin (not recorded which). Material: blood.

The CDR3: CASSDYGTGGSQPQHF. The chain employs TRBV5-6 and TRBJ1-5; the D call of TRBD1 rests on TCRdb alone, since no DNA is present to check it. Looked up from germline, CDR1 is SGHDT and CDR2 is YYEEEE. The CDR3 spans 16 residues.